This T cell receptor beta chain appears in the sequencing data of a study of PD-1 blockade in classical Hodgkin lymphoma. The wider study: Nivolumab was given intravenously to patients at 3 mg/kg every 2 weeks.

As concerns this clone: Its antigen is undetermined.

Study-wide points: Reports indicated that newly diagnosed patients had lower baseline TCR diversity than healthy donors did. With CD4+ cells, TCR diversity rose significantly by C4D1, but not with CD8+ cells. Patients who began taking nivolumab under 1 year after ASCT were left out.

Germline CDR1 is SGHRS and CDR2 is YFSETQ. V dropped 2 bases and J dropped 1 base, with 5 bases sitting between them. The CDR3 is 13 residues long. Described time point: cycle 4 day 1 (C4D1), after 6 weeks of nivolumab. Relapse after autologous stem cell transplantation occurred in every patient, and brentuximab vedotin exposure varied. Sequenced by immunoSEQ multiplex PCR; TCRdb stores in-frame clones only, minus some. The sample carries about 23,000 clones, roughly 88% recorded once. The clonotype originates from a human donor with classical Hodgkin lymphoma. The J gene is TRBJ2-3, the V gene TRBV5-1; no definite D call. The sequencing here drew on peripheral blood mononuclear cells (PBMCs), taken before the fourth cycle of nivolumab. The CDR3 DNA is TGCGCCAGCAGCTTCTTAGGCACAGATACGCAGTATTTT. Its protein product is CASSFLGTDTQYF.